This T cell receptor beta chain was profiled in a study of blood T cell repertoires in COVID-19. Study in general: Donors in the United States, Italy and Spain gave samples during acute or convalescent COVID-19. In each case, the material was cDNA or gDNA derived from T cells, B-cell-depleted T cells, or PBMCs.

As processed by the authors: Using reference gene primer amplification, nucleated cell counts were estimated. This table comes from immunoSEQ multiplex PCR, and its TCRdb copy is limited to in-frame clones, with some not included. Clonal size and the V and J genes are those of that table, whereas D and trimming came from the DNA. There are about 170,000 clones in the sample; 79% occur only once, and roughly 20% lies in the top ten. Cohort allocation depended upon clinical history that participants reported. V was shortened by 0 bases and J by 0 bases, with 10 bases between the two germline ends. CDR1 and CDR2 (germline): SGDLS, YYNGEE. CDR3 size: 16 residues.

The sequenced material came from PBMCs or T cells enriched from blood (not recorded which). The V call is TRBV9, the J call TRBJ1-3, with unresolved D. This receptor was obtained from a woman between 65 and 79 years old in a cohort exposed to, infected with or recovered from COVID-19 (not recorded which). This chain's CDR3 is CASSVDGLSSGNTIYF. CDR3 DNA sequence: TGTGCCAGCAGCGTAGATGGCCTCTCCTCTGGAAACACCATATATTTT.